This T cell receptor beta chain derives from a study of tumor and adjacent non-tumor tissue in lung cancer. Study-level background: Patients were aged roughly 30 to 76, roughly nine men and about five women, stage I to III.

A modified ARM-PCR protocol with three rounds of nested PCR amplified TCRbeta. From the multiplex PCR reads, TCRdb called clonotypes with MiXCR, one entry per CDR3 protein. This table has 100,000 or so distinct CDR3 sequences, about 62% appearing once. RNA was extracted from bulk tissue without any cell sorting. The normal lung tissue was taken more than 3 cm from the tumor edge. About this clonotype: Since a much larger clone is just one base distant, this may be a read error.

This clonotype was obtained from a man in his thirties or forties with non-small cell lung cancer. The sequenced sample consisted of distant non-tumor lung tissue.

CDR3 region: CASSQASASGTYEQYF. As DNA, the CDR3 is TGTGCCAGCAGCCAAGCGTCCGCGAGTGGCACCTACGAGCAGTACTTC. The chain is built from TRBV4-2 and TRBJ2-7; D call uncertain. This CDR3 has 16 residues. The germline gives CDR1 LGHNA, CDR2 YNFKEQ. V was cut by 1 base and J by 2 bases, with 15 bases left in between.